The present entry profiles one T cell receptor beta chain with its context. Its antigen is undetermined. Profiling relied on immunoSEQ multiplex PCR, and the TCRdb table lists in-frame clones only, not all of them. The sample lists 5,500 to 7,000 clones; around 84% were seen once. The CDR3 has 16 residues. Germline V gene sequence: CDR1 SGHVS, CDR2 FNYEAQ. With V trimmed by 3 bases and J by 4 bases, 6 bases remained unmatched. This entry is derived from a study of T cells in localized non-small cell lung cancer. Study conclusions and caveats: Adjacent uninvolved lung tissue had the highest T cell clonality, exceeding tumor.

The sequenced sample was peripheral blood mononuclear cells, obtained before any cancer treatment. The sequence was collected from an older female donor with stage II lung adenocarcinoma. The chain joins TRBV7-6 to TRBJ2-6, with 7 bases lining up with TRBD2. The CDR3 spells CASSLGSGLGANVLTF. In DNA, the CDR3 is TGTGCCAGCAGCTTGGGGTCGGGACTAGGGGCCAACGTCCTGACTTTC.